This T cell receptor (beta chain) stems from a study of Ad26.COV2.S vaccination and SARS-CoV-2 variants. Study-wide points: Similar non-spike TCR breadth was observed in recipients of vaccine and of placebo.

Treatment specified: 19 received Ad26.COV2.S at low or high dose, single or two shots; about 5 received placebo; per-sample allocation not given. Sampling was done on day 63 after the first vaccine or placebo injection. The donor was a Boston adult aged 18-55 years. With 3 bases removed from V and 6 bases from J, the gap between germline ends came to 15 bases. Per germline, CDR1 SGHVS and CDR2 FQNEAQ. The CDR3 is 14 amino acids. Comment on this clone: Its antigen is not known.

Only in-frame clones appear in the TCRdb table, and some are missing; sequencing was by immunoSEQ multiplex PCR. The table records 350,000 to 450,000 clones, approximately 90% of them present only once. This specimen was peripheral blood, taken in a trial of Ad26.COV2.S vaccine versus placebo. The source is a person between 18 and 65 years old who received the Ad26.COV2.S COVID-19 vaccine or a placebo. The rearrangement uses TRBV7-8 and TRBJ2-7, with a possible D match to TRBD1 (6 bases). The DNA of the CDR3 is TGTGCCAGCAGCTTTAAGTCAGGGGCCGGCGAGCAGTACTTC. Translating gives CASSFKSGAGEQYF.